Listed below are T cell receptor beta chains from one sample, sequenced in a study of T cell clones after liver transplantation. Assay: immunoSEQ multiplex PCR; the TCRdb copy retains only in-frame clones and omits some. In the table there are some 110,000 clones, 82% of which are singletons. The material was CD4+ T cells from blood, obtained before liver transplant. The receptors here all came from a human donor who received a liver transplant. Each CDR3 is given with its conserved first and last residue. A D gene is named only where the DNA matches it firmly. A clone size is listed for some rows: how often the clone was seen (once, few, many), or a class if it is expanded.

abundance	v_gene	j_gene	len	d_gene	CDR3nt	CDR3aa
NA	TRBV18	TRBJ1-1	13	NA	TGTGCCAGCTCACCAAACAGGGTCGCTGAAGCTTTCTTT	CASSPNRVAEAFF
NA	TRBV6-1	TRBJ1-2	13	NA	TGTGCCAGCAGTGACACCTCTAACTATGGCTACACCTTC	CASSDTSNYGYTF
NA	TRBV5-1	TRBJ1-1	13	TRBD1	TGCGCCAGCAGCTTGGGGACAGGGGATGAAGCTTTCTTT	CASSLGTGDEAFF
NA	TRBV18	TRBJ2-3	14	NA	TGTGCCAGCTCACCACGGGAGAGATCAGATACGCAGTATTTT	CASSPRERSDTQYF
once	TRBV5-1	TRBJ2-7	14	TRBD1	TGCGCCAGCAGCCAGGACAGGGTGGCCTACGAGCAGTACTTC	CASSQDRVAYEQYF
once	TRBV27	TRBJ2-7	11	TRBD1	TGTGCCAGCAGGAGACAGGGTGAGCAGTACTTC	CASRRQGEQYF
NA	TRBV18	TRBJ1-5	16	TRBD1	TGTGCCAGCTCACCAACCGGGACAGGGGACGGGCAGCCCCAGCATTTT	CASSPTGTGDGQPQHF
NA	TRBV7-9	TRBJ2-1	13	NA	TGTGCCAGCAGCTTAGTACAAAGCAATGAGCAGTTCTTC	CASSLVQSNEQFF
NA	TRBV2	TRBJ1-3	15	NA	TGTGCCAGCAGTGTGACATGGACAGCTGGAAACACCATATATTTT	CASSVTWTAGNTIYF
NA	TRBV29-1	TRBJ2-5	17	TRBD2	TGCAGCGGAATTCCCGTTGGGCGTAGCGGGGGGACGGGGACCCAGTACTTC	CSGIPVGRSGGTGTQYF
NA	TRBV6-1	TRBJ2-1	15	TRBD1	TGTGCCAGCAGCCGCGACAGGGTTGGGTCCAATGAGCAGTTCTTC	CASSRDRVGSNEQFF
few	TRBV27	TRBJ2-7	17	NA	TGTGCCAGCAGTCCCGGGCTTGACTGGAGTGGAGCCTACGAGCAGTACTTC	CASSPGLDWSGAYEQYF
NA	TRBV5-4	TRBJ1-2	13	NA	TGTGCCAGCAGCGTGGACAGCTCCTATGGCTACACCTTC	CASSVDSSYGYTF
NA	TRBV7-9	TRBJ2-7	14	TRBD2	TGTGCCAGCACAGTTCTAGCGGGAGTTTACGAGCAGTACTTC	CASTVLAGVYEQYF
NA	TRBV6-1	TRBJ1-3	15	NA	TGTGCCATCAGTGGCAGACAGGCCCTGGGAAACACCATATATTTT	CAISGRQALGNTIYF
NA	TRBV28	TRBJ1-6	15	TRBD1	TGTGCCAGCACCCCCCGGGACAGACATAATTCACCCCTCCACTTT	CASTPRDRHNSPLHF
NA	TRBV25-1	TRBJ2-1	16	TRBD2	TGTGCCAGCAGCGAACCAAGCGGGAGCTCCTACAATGAGCAGTTCTTC	CASSEPSGSSYNEQFF
NA	TRBV27	TRBJ2-2	14	NA	TGTGCCAGCAGCCACGACAAGATCACCGGGGAGCTGTTTTTT	CASSHDKITGELFF
many	TRBV5-4	TRBJ1-1	14	NA	TGTGCCAGCAGCTACCCCTCCCCTAGGACTGAAGCTTTCTTT	CASSYPSPRTEAFF
NA	TRBV6-1	TRBJ2-3	20	TRBD2	TGTGCCAGCAGTGCCGGGGCGGCTAGCGGGAGACGGGGGAGCACAGATACGCAGTATTTT	CASSAGAASGRRGSTDTQYF
NA	TRBV7-2	TRBJ2-3	16	TRBD2	TGTGCCAGCAGCCCCCTCCCAGCGGGGGGGCCAGATACGCAGTATTTT	CASSPLPAGGPDTQYF
few	TRBV11-2	TRBJ2-5	12	NA	TGTGCCAGCAGCTTATTTACTGAGACCCAGTACTTC	CASSLFTETQYF
few	TRBV19	TRBJ2-2	17	NA	TGTGCCAGTAGGAACGGCCGTTTGGGACAGAACACCGGGGAGCTGTTTTTT	CASRNGRLGQNTGELFF
NA	TRBV6-5	TRBJ1-1	14	TRBD1	TGTGCCAGCAGTTTGGACAGGGTTAAAACTGAAGCTTTCTTT	CASSLDRVKTEAFF
NA	TRBV7-2	TRBJ2-7	13	TRBD2	TGTGCCAGCAGCCAAGCGGGGGGGCGAGAGCAGTACTTC	CASSQAGGREQYF
NA	TRBV7-8	TRBJ1-2	14	NA	TGTGCCAGCAGCTTAGGAGGGCAAACCTATGGCTACACCTTC	CASSLGGQTYGYTF
NA	TRBV2	TRBJ1-2	12	NA	TGTGCCAGCAGATTCCTCGGGTCGGGCTACACCTTC	CASRFLGSGYTF
NA	TRBV16	TRBJ2-3	16	TRBD2	TGTGCCAGCAGCCCACCCGGGACTAGCGTGGGAGATACGCAGTATTTT	CASSPPGTSVGDTQYF
once	TRBV11-2	TRBJ2-5	15	TRBD2	TGTGCCAGCACAACCTTAGGGACTACCCAAGAGACCCAGTACTTC	CASTTLGTTQETQYF
NA	TRBV28	TRBJ1-2	13	NA	TGTGCCAGCGGGGGGGGCTGGAACTATGGCTACACCTTC	CASGGGWNYGYTF
NA	TRBV6-5	TRBJ2-2	14	NA	TGTGCCAGCAGTTCCCGGGGAATGACCGGGGAGCTGTTTTTT	CASSSRGMTGELFF
NA	TRBV5-1	TRBJ1-2	15	TRBD1	TGCGCCAGCAGCTCCCGACAGGGAACTAACTATGGCTACACCTTC	CASSSRQGTNYGYTF
NA	TRBV6-4	TRBJ2-1	17	NA	TGTGCCAGCAGTGATCATTATATGGGTTCTAGGTACAATGAGCAGTTCTTC	CASSDHYMGSRYNEQFF
NA	TRBV5-8	TRBJ2-3	15	NA	TGTGCCAGCAGCTTGCGGGCGCCTGGCACAGATACGCAGTATTTT	CASSLRAPGTDTQYF